This T cell receptor (beta chain) was found in a study of beta chain features in type 1 diabetes. Findings and limits, study-wide: cDNA sequencing could over-represent cells with high TCR expression. TCRB CDR3 length was moderately but significantly reduced in all four CD4+ subsets of Type 1 diabetes patients. Unsettled here was the matter of whether HLA type influences TCRB rearrangement.

The ends were cut back, 4 bases at V and 9 bases at J, with 10 bases in the middle. Germline V gene lookup returns CDR1 SNHLY and CDR2 FYNNEI. The CDR3 spans 12 residues. As concerns this clone: Its antigen is undetermined.

The whole isolated RNA underwent reverse transcription, so sequencing captured expressed TCRB transcripts. Produced via immunoSEQ multiplex PCR; TCRdb's table is partial and in-frame only. The top ten clones hold 2.6% of a sample with 120,000 or so clones, roughly 17% of them seen once. The sequenced sample was central memory CD4+ T cells from blood. The sequence was obtained from a man younger than 35 with type 1 diabetes. This chain connects TRBV2 to TRBJ2-4; D is possibly TRBD1 (5 bases). In DNA, the CDR3 is TGTGCCAGCAGTGCAGGGTTAGGCATTCAGTACTTC. This sequence encodes CASSAGLGIQYF.